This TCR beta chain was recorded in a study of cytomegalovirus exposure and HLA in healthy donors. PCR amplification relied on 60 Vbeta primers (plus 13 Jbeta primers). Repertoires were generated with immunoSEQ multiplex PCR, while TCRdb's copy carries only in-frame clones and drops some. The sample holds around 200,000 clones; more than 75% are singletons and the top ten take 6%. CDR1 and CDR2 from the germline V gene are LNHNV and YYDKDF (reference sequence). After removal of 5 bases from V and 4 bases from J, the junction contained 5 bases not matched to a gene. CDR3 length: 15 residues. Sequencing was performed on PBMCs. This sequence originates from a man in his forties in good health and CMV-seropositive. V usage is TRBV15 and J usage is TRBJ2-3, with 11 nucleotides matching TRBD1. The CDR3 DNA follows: TGTGCCACCAGCTTCCGGGACAGGGGGGCAGATACGCAGTATTTT. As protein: CATSFRDRGADTQYF.